The 14 T cell receptor beta chains presented below share a single source sample, sequenced in a study of PD-L1 blockade in urothelial cancer. Libraries were prepared by immunoSEQ multiplex PCR; TCRdb keeps only in-frame clonotypes and omits some of them. The data contain about 44,000 clones, under 95% of them seen just once; the ten biggest clones take up less than 8%. Time point noted: peripheral blood 6 weeks after treatment start. The material was PBMCs, obtained around atezolizumab (anti-PD-L1) treatment. The receptors derive from a man aged 65-85 years with urothelial cancer.

J is TRBJ2-5 and V is TRBV5-1; 11 bases agree with TRBD1. The ends lost 4 bases at V and 9 bases at J; junction bases unmatched: 11. The CDR3 length is 15 residues. Per germline, CDR1 SGHRS and CDR2 YFSETQ. The CDR3 region has the DNA TGCGCCAGCAGCCCAGGAGTGGACAGGGGGCCTTCCCAGTACTTC. This encodes CASSPGVDRGPSQYF.

The genes are TRBV7-3 and TRBJ2-1, with 9 bases aligning to TRBD1. The CDR3 sequence is 16 residues long. V lost 1 base and J lost 9; bases outside the gene matches: 10. Germline loops: CDR1 SGHTA, CDR2 FQGTGA. The CDR3 protein is CASSLRGTGSFSEQFF. The DNA for the CDR3 is TGTGCCAGCAGCTTAAGAGGGACAGGGTCCTTTAGTGAGCAGTTCTTC.

The gene calls are TRBV7-2 and TRBJ2-2; 10 positions agree with TRBD2. The CDR3 contains 15 residues. CDR1 and CDR2 (germline): SGHTA, FQGNSA. The ends lost 2 bases at V and 10 bases at J; junction bases unmatched: 7. The CDR3 reads CASSLSVLAGAELFF. Written as DNA, the CDR3 is TGTGCCAGCAGCTTATCCGTGCTAGCGGGAGCGGAGCTGTTTTTT.

J is TRBJ2-7 and V is TRBV28; tentatively, D is TRBD2 (6 bases). Germline-derived CDR1 and CDR2 are MDHEN and SYDVKM. The CDR3 is made up of 12 amino acids. Deletions cut 10 bases from V and 2 bases from J, with 12 bases between. In DNA form, the CDR3 reads TGTGCCACGTCCGAGCGGGCCTACGAGCAGTACTTC. This encodes CATSERAYEQYF.

V gene TRBV5-1 combines with J gene TRBJ2-3, with 10 bases aligning to TRBD1. J gave up 0 bases and V 0 bases, and 4 bases lay outside the gene matches. The germline CDR1 and CDR2 sequences are SGHRS and YFSETQ. CDR3 length equals 17 residues. The CDR3 DNA follows: TGCGCCAGCAGCTTGGAGGGACAGGGGCTAAGCACAGATACGCAGTATTTT. Protein product: CASSLEGQGLSTDTQYF.

The chain joins TRBV7-2 to TRBJ1-1; no definite D call. The V and J ends lost 2 bases and 0 bases respectively, with 16 bases between them. The CDR3 covers 17 residues. Germline V gene sequence: CDR1 SGHTA, CDR2 FQGNSA. The CDR3 reads CASSLLPPGSLNTEAFF. In DNA, the CDR3 is TGTGCCAGCAGCTTACTCCCGCCAGGAAGTTTGAACACTGAAGCTTTCTTT.

This clone was seen once. The gene calls are TRBV5-4 and TRBJ1-3, with D maybe TRBD1 (5 bases). CDR1 is SGHNT and CDR2 is YYREEE in the germline V gene (reference sequence). The V end was cut by 4 bases, the J end by 0 bases, with 14 bases between. CDR3 size: 16 residues. For the CDR3, the DNA is TGTGCCAGCAGCCGGGACTCTCATTACTCTGGAAACACCATATATTTT. Translating gives CASSRDSHYSGNTIYF.

V gene TRBV10-3 combines with J gene TRBJ2-7; 9 nucleotides line up with TRBD1. With 6 bases clipped from V and 2 bases from J, the junction kept 2 bases outside the gene matches. Germline CDR1 reads ENHRY; CDR2 reads SYGVKD. The CDR3 sequence is 13 residues long. CDR3 coding DNA: TGTGCCATCAGGGGGACAGGGCCCTACGAGCAGTACTTC. Its translation: CAIRGTGPYEQYF.

The chain carries TRBV19 and TRBJ2-3; a weak D match, TRBD2 (5 bases). Germline loops: CDR1 LNHDA, CDR2 SQIVND (reference sequence). CDR3 size: 15 residues. The V end was cut by 6 bases, the J end by 4 bases, with 17 bases between. CDR3 in amino acids: CASSDRARAPDTQYF. In DNA form, the CDR3 reads TGTGCCAGTAGCGACCGGGCGCGGGCACCAGATACGCAGTATTTT.

The V gene is TRBV4-1, the J gene TRBJ2-7; TRBD1 matches 9 bases. The V and J ends lost 1 base and 7 bases, in that order; junction bases with no gene match: 8. Per germline, CDR1 MGHRA and CDR2 YSYEKL. The CDR3 extends over 15 amino acids. CDR3 protein: CASSQVVGQGFEQYF. CDR3 bases: TGCGCCAGCAGCCAAGTTGTAGGACAGGGGTTTGAGCAGTACTTC.

Only one count was recorded for this clone. This chain joins TRBV7-3 and TRBJ1-2; 8 nucleotides agree with TRBD1. CDR1 is SGHTA and CDR2 is FQGTGA in the germline V gene. J gave up 5 bases and V 4 bases, and 3 bases lay outside the gene matches. The CDR3 is made up of 13 amino acids. As DNA, the CDR3 is TGTGCCAGCAGCTATGACAGGGGTTATGGCTACACCTTC. Translating gives CASSYDRGYGYTF. The full variable domain, its missing parts supplied by reference TRBV7-3 and TRBJ1-2, is GAGVSQTPSNKVTEKGKYVELRCDPISGHTALYWYRQSLGQGPEFLIYFQGTGAADDSGLPNDRFFAVRPEGSVSTLKIQRTERGDSAVYLCASSYDRGYGYTFGSGTRLTVV.

This chain joins TRBV7-9 and TRBJ1-2, with D uncertain. Between the trimmed V and J ends, which lost 4 bases and 0 bases, there was a span of 12 bases. In germline, CDR1 is SEHNR, CDR2 FQNEAQ (reference sequence). The CDR3 consists of 15 residues. CDR3 sequence: CASSSTQAANYGYTF. CDR3 sequence (DNA): TGTGCCAGCAGCTCCACTCAGGCCGCTAACTATGGCTACACCTTC. Combining the CDR3 with reference TRBV7-9 and TRBJ1-2 gives the whole variable domain DTGVSQNPRHKITKRGQNVTFRCDPISEHNRLYWYRQTLGQGPEFLTYFQNEAQLEKSRLLSDRFSAERPKGSFSTLEIQRTEQGDSAMYLCASSSTQAANYGYTFGSGTRLTVV.

V is TRBV28 and J is TRBJ1-4; 7 bases are a match to TRBD1. The CDR3 spans 16 residues. J was trimmed by 0 bases and V by 9 bases; bases with no gene match: 10. From germline, CDR1 is MDHEN and CDR2 SYDVKM. CDR3 DNA sequence: TGTGCCAGTTCGAGGGGGCAGCTTGCAACTAATGAAAAACTGTTTTTT. It encodes CASSRGQLATNEKLFF.

This CDR3 reads CASTPEGGRLNEQFF. Written as DNA, the CDR3 is TGTGCCAGCACCCCGGAGGGCGGGAGGCTCAATGAGCAGTTCTTC. The J gene is TRBJ2-1, the V gene TRBV2; 8 nucleotides line up with TRBD2. CDR1 is SNHLY and CDR2 is FYNNEI in the germline V gene. The CDR3 is 15 amino acids. J gave up 6 bases and V 7 bases, and 11 bases lay outside the gene matches.